This T cell receptor beta chain was recorded in a study of T cells in tuberculosis. Repertoires were generated with immunoSEQ multiplex PCR, while TCRdb's copy carries only in-frame clones and drops some. The sample records over 30,000 clones, about 90% being singletons. Germline values: CDR1 GTSNPN, CDR2 SVGIG (reference sequence). The CDR3 totals 11 residues. Trimming took off 3 bases at V and 7 bases at J, with 9 bases between the two ends. The time point is: new active TB diagnosis, blood taken before or within 7 days of starting treatment. The origin of this receptor is an adult with tuberculosis. The rearrangement uses TRBV30 and TRBJ1-2, with D possibly TRBD1 on 5 matching bases. Material: PBMCs, obtained at tuberculosis diagnosis. CDR3 protein: CAWRWGPGYTF. The CDR3 DNA reads as TGTGCCTGGAGGTGGGGCCCTGGCTACACCTTC.